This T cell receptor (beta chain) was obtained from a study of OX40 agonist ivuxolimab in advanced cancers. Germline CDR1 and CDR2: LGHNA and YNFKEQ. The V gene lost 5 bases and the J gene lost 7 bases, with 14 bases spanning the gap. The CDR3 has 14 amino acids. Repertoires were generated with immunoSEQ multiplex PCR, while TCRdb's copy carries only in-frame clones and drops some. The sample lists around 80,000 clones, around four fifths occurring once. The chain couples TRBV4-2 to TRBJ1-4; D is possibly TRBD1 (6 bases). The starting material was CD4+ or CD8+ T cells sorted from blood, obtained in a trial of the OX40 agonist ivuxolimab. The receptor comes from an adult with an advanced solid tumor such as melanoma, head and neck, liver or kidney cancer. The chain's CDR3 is CASSEGGRSEKLFF. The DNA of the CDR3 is TGTGCCAGCAGCGAGGGGGGTAGGAGTGAAAAACTGTTTTTT.